These 30 T cell receptor beta chains share one sample of origin, sequenced in a study of response to subunit inactivated influenza vaccine. Each CDR3 protein gets one entry after TCRdb re-called the RT-PCR reads with MiXCR. The data show roughly 780,000 distinct CDR3 sequences, approximately 18% seen once. This sample comprised PBMCs from blood, obtained 4 to 6 days after vaccination. The receptor set was obtained from a man aged 50 to 60 who received an inactivated influenza vaccine.

The V call is TRBV10-3, the J call TRBJ2-1, with D perhaps matching TRBD2 (5 bases). Trimming cost V 0 bases and J 2 bases, with 14 bases left between them. Looked up from germline, CDR1 is ENHRY and CDR2 is SYGVKD. This CDR3 spans 17 amino acids. CDR3 protein: CAISESRALRTYNEQFF. The CDR3 DNA reads as TGTGCCATCAGTGAGTCGAGGGCCTTGCGGACCTACAATGAGCAGTTCTTC.

CDR3 nucleotides: TGTGCCAGCAGCGTAGGTTTGCGACTAGGTATCAATGAGCAGTTCTTC. Its protein is CASSVGLRLGINEQFF. The genes are TRBV9 and TRBJ2-1; TRBD2 is a possible D gene (6 bases). Germline V gene data show CDR1 as SGDLS and CDR2 as YYNGEE. The CDR3 contains 16 residues. Trimming removed 0 bases at V and 6 bases at J, with 16 bases between.

The chain combines TRBV12-3 or TRBV12-4 with TRBJ2-4, with 11 bases identical to TRBD2. The CDR3 totals 16 residues. Trimming took 0 bases from V and 11 from J; bases not matched to a gene: 9. The CDR3 is CASSLASGGAGALQYF. CDR3 sequence (DNA): TGTGCCAGCAGTTTAGCTAGCGGGGGGGCCGGGGCCCTTCAGTACTTC.

Only a few counts were recorded for this clonotype. The chain is built from TRBV20-1 and TRBJ2-2, with D possibly matching TRBD2 (5 bases). Trimming pared 5 bases from V and 4 bases from J, leaving 14 bases between. The CDR3 is made up of 14 amino acids. The V gene's germline CDR1 is DFQATT and CDR2 SNEGSKA (reference sequence). CDR3 nucleotides: TGCAGTGCTCCAGCGCTAGCAGGCACCGGGGAGCTGTTTTTT. Amino acids: CSAPALAGTGELFF.

This clonotype has a single count. One base away lies a much larger clone, so this may be a sequencing read error. The chain combines TRBV6-1 with TRBJ1-2; 8 bases are shared with TRBD1. Germline V CDR1 and CDR2: MNHNS, SASEGT. CDR3 size: 14 residues. Trimming at V came to 4 bases and at J to 3 bases, leaving 4 bases not matched to a gene. The CDR3 loop is CASSVRDRYYGYTF. The DNA for the CDR3 is TGTGCCAGCAGTGTCCGGGACAGGTACTATGGCTACACCTTC.

The chain links TRBV6-6 to TRBJ1-4, with 8 nucleotides matching TRBD1. The CDR3 spans 13 residues. Germline V CDR1 and CDR2: MNHNY, SVGAGI (reference sequence). The V and J ends lost 5 bases and 8 bases, in that order; junction bases with no gene match: 4. This CDR3 is CASSQTGVEKLFF. The CDR3 nucleotides read TGTGCCAGCAGTCAGACAGGGGTGGAAAAACTGTTTTTT.

This clonotype was seen many times. The CDR3 is CASSFTTGGGEQYF. In DNA form, the CDR3 reads TGCGCCAGCAGCTTTACGACAGGGGGCGGCGAGCAGTACTTC. The chain recombines TRBV5-1 with TRBJ2-7; 10 bases are a match to TRBD1. This CDR3 comprises 14 residues. V lost 2 bases and J lost 6; bases outside the gene matches: 5. Germline CDR1 is SGHRS and CDR2 is YFSETQ.

This clonotype has more than one count but fewer than ten. The V and J genes are TRBV6-1 and TRBJ2-5; 7 nucleotides agree with TRBD1. This CDR3 has 15 residues. Germline values: CDR1 MNHNS, CDR2 SASEGT. The trim removed 5 bases at V and 2 bases at J, leaving 8 bases unmatched. The CDR3 sequence: CASSTGQATQETQYF. For the CDR3, the DNA is TGTGCCAGCAGTACCGGACAGGCTACACAAGAGACCCAGTACTTC.

There are a few counts of this clonotype. The chain carries TRBV12-3 or TRBV12-4 and TRBJ2-3, with D tentatively TRBD2 (6 bases). Trimming shortened V by 8 bases and J by 2 bases, and 14 bases separated the two germline ends. The CDR3 contains 14 residues. The DNA for the CDR3 is TGTGCCAGCTCTGGGGCGGGATACACAGATACGCAGTATTTT. It codes for CASSGAGYTDTQYF.

This clonotype appeared a few times. The chain joins TRBV12-3 or TRBV12-4 to TRBJ2-7, with TRBD2 as a possible D gene (6 bases). The CDR3 is 16 amino acids. V gave up 3 bases and J gave up 7 bases, with 22 bases separating them. CDR3 region: CASSFDSLPGVFEQYF. The CDR3, as DNA: TGTGCCAGCAGTTTCGACTCCCTCCCGGGAGTTTTTGAGCAGTACTTC.

This clonotype occurred many times. The rearrangement links TRBV20-1 to TRBJ2-1; D call uncertain. The CDR3 runs to 10 residues. The V end lost 7 bases, the J end lost 7 bases, and 8 bases lay between the germline ends. From germline, CDR1 is DFQATT and CDR2 SNEGSKA (reference sequence). The CDR3 nucleotides read TGCAGTGTGCGGAAAAATGAGCAGTTCTTC. This encodes CSVRKNEQFF.

The chain carries TRBV20-1 and TRBJ2-5, with D possibly being TRBD2 (6 bases). Germline V gives CDR1 DFQATT, CDR2 SNEGSKA (reference sequence). This CDR3 contains 14 residues. The germline V and J ends were trimmed by 5 bases and 2 bases, with 15 bases remaining between them. DNA of the CDR3: TGCAGTGCTGGGGCTAGCGCTAGACAAGAGACCCAGTACTTC. Protein: CSAGASARQETQYF.

The chain is built from TRBV20-1 and TRBJ1-1; 7 bases map to TRBD1. The germline V gene has CDR1 DFQATT and CDR2 SNEGSKA (reference sequence). The junction had 11 bases not matched to a gene; V was cut back by 1 base and J by 6 bases. The CDR3 runs to 15 residues. CDR3 amino acids: CSARVGDSAGPEAFF. The CDR3 coding sequence is TGCAGTGCTAGAGTGGGGGACAGTGCCGGACCTGAAGCTTTCTTT.

This clonotype was counted a few times. The chain uses TRBV4-2 and TRBJ2-1; tentative D call: TRBD2 (6 bases). V was cut by 0 bases and J by 3 bases, with 12 bases left in between. Germline V CDR1 and CDR2: LGHNA, YNFKEQ. CDR3 length: 16 amino acids. CDR3 amino acids: CASSQDVGSGYNEQFF. The CDR3 bases are TGTGCCAGCAGCCAAGATGTAGGTAGCGGCTACAATGAGCAGTTCTTC.

V usage is TRBV10-3 and J usage is TRBJ2-3, with 10 bases identical to TRBD2. The CDR3 sequence is 15 residues long. V shed 6 bases, J shed 1 base, and the junction held 4 bases outside the gene matches. CDR1 ENHRY and CDR2 SYGVKD come from the germline V gene. The CDR3 sequence: CAISSSGRGTDTQYF. DNA of the CDR3: TGTGCCATCAGCTCTAGCGGGAGAGGCACAGATACGCAGTATTTT.

The chain has TRBV10-2 and TRBJ1-1, with D tentatively TRBD1 (6 bases). CDR1 WSHSY and CDR2 SAAADI come from the germline V gene. V was trimmed by 3 bases and J by 10 bases, leaving 12 bases between them. The CDR3 spans 12 residues. The CDR3 nucleotides are TGCGCCAGCAGTGAAGGTGGGGGGCGAGCTTTCTTT. Its translation: CASSEGGGRAFF.

This clonotype appeared a few times. The chain carries TRBV7-2 and TRBJ1-5; maybe TRBD1 (6 bases). Germline assignment: CDR1 SGHTA and CDR2 FQGNSA. The CDR3 runs to 13 residues. V was clipped by 5 bases and J by 6 bases, with 11 bases between them. The CDR3 loop is CASSISRGQPQHF. Here the CDR3 DNA reads TGTGCCAGCAGCATCTCCAGGGGTCAGCCCCAGCATTTT.

The chain uses TRBV20-1 and TRBJ2-7; TRBD2 aligns across 7 bases. Germline CDR1 reads DFQATT; CDR2 reads SNEGSKA (reference sequence). The CDR3 runs to 14 residues. V lost 6 bases, J lost 2 bases, and 10 bases stayed unmatched. CDR3 sequence reads: CSAPKGGGTYEQYF. Written as DNA, the CDR3 is TGCAGTGCCCCCAAGGGCGGGGGAACCTACGAGCAGTACTTC.

CDR3 DNA sequence: TGCGCCAGCAGCCAAGTATTAGCGGGGGACCTCACAGATACGCAGTATTTT. This sequence encodes CASSQVLAGDLTDTQYF. The V call is TRBV4-3, the J call TRBJ2-3; 9 bases line up with TRBD2. The CDR3 loop spans 17 amino acids. Per the germline V gene, CDR1 is LGHNA and CDR2 is YSLEER. V was pared by 1 base and J by 2 bases, with 7 bases of the junction left unmatched.

V usage is TRBV20-1 and J usage is TRBJ1-4; no reliable D call. Trimming stripped 5 bases from V and 2 bases from J, with 3 bases between. Germline CDR1 DFQATT, CDR2 SNEGSKA (reference sequence). This CDR3 comprises 11 residues. CDR3 region: CSAVTNEKLFF. CDR3 sequence (DNA): TGCAGTGCTGTCACTAATGAAAAACTGTTTTTT.

V usage is TRBV5-6 and J usage is TRBJ2-7, with no clear D. Trimming shortened V by 7 bases and J by 2 bases, and 13 bases separated the two germline ends. The CDR3 runs to 13 residues. Looked up from germline, CDR1 is SGHDT and CDR2 is YYEEEE. CDR3 DNA: TGTGCCAGCGAGACATTTTCCGCCTACGAGCAGTACTTC. It yields the protein CASETFSAYEQYF. The full variable domain, completed using reference TRBV5-6 and TRBJ2-7, is DAGVTQSPTHLIKTRGQQVTLRCSPKSGHDTVSWYQQALGQGPQFIFQYYEEEERQRGNFPDRFSGHQFPNYSSELNVNALLLGDSALYLCASETFSAYEQYFGPGTRLTVT.

The V call is TRBV12-3 or TRBV12-4, the J call TRBJ2-1; 7 bases align to TRBD2. The V segment lost 6 bases and the J segment 9 bases; nucleotides outside the gene matches: 14. The CDR3 covers 15 residues. CDR3 coding DNA: TGTGCCAGCAGGGGGGGGACGCACTACAGGAGTGAGCAGTTCTTC. Protein: CASRGGTHYRSEQFF.

The chain is built from TRBV2 and TRBJ2-1, with 7 bases matching TRBD1. The CDR3 is 16 amino acids. V shed 7 bases, J shed 4 bases, and the junction held 13 bases outside the gene matches. Germline V gene lookup returns CDR1 SNHLY and CDR2 FYNNEI. CDR3 sequence reads: CASTRLGQNLYNEQFF. Written as DNA, the CDR3 is TGTGCCAGCACCCGCCTGGGACAGAACTTATACAATGAGCAGTTCTTC.

This clonotype has a single count. Written as DNA, the CDR3 is TGCAGTGCTAGATTGCCCCTCGCCGGGGAGCTGTTTTTT. This encodes CSARLPLAGELFF. The chain employs TRBV20-1 and TRBJ2-2, with no clear D. V was clipped by 2 bases and J by 6 bases, with 10 bases between them. The CDR3 is 13 residues long. The germline V gene has CDR1 DFQATT and CDR2 SNEGSKA (reference sequence).

This clonotype was detected a few times. The chain uses TRBV7-9 and TRBJ2-3, with D possibly being TRBD1 or TRBD2 (6 bases each). The CDR3 totals 13 residues. Looked up from germline, CDR1 is SEHNR and CDR2 is FQNEAQ (reference sequence). V gave up 8 bases and J gave up 6 bases, with 15 bases separating them. The CDR3 DNA reads as TGTGCCAGCGGGGGCGGGACCGACGATACGCAGTATTTT. It codes for CASGGGTDDTQYF.

This clonotype was detected a few times. The chain combines TRBV25-1 with TRBJ1-5, with D unclear. The CDR3 loop spans 13 amino acids. Germline V lookup: CDR1 MGHDK, CDR2 SYGVNS. Between the trimmed V and J ends, which lost 8 bases and 1 base, there was a span of 9 bases. The CDR3 protein is CASQQESNQPQHF. CDR3 in DNA: TGTGCCAGCCAGCAGGAAAGCAATCAGCCCCAGCATTTT.

V is TRBV28 and J is TRBJ2-1, with 9 bases matching TRBD2. J was trimmed by 7 bases and V by 6 bases; bases with no gene match: 7. CDR1 and CDR2 (germline): MDHEN, SYDVKM. The CDR3 sequence is 14 residues long. The CDR3 is CASSRRGGRNEQFF. The DNA for the CDR3 is TGTGCCAGCAGCCGGCGGGGGGGCCGGAATGAGCAGTTCTTC.

This clonotype has more than one count but fewer than ten. This rearrangement joins TRBV6-5 to TRBJ2-5, with unresolved D. The CDR3 is made up of 13 amino acids. Trimming left V 1 base short and J 2 bases short, with 5 bases between. The germline gives CDR1 MNHEY, CDR2 SVGAGI. The chain's CDR3 is CASSYLEQETQYF. CDR3 DNA sequence: TGTGCCAGCAGTTACTTAGAACAAGAGACCCAGTACTTC.

In its sample, this clonotype was seen a few times. V and J are TRBV29-1 and TRBJ2-2, with D possibly matching TRBD1 (5 bases). Trimming took off 5 bases at V and 4 bases at J, with 23 bases between the two ends. This CDR3 has 17 residues. Germline CDR1 and CDR2: SQVTM and ANQGSEA. The CDR3 is CSVRLAHQGFLTGELFF. For the CDR3, the DNA is TGCAGCGTTCGGCTGGCGCACCAGGGATTCCTCACCGGGGAGCTGTTTTTT.

The V call is TRBV28, the J call TRBJ1-2; the D gene is possibly TRBD1 (6 bases). CDR3 length: 16 amino acids. CDR1 is MDHEN and CDR2 is SYDVKM in the germline V gene. V dropped 5 bases and J dropped 3 bases, with 19 bases sitting between them. CDR3 nucleotide sequence: TGTGCCAGCAGTCTACAGGGTTTCTTTTCTTACTATGGCTACACCTTC. The encoded protein is CASSLQGFFSYYGYTF.